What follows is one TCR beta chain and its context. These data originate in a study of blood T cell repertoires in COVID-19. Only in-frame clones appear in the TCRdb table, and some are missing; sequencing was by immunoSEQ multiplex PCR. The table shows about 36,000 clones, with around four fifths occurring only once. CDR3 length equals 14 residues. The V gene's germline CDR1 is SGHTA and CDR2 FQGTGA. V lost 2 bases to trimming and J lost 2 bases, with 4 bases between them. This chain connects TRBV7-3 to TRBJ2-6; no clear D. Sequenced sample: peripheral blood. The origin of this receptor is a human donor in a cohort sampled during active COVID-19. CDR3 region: CASSLPAGANVLTF. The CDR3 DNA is TGTGCCAGCAGCTTACCGGCTGGGGCCAACGTCCTGACTTTC.